This T cell receptor (beta chain) comes out of a study of monozygotic twins with inflammatory bowel disease. With the 5' RACE reads reprocessed, TCRdb shows one record per CDR3 protein and no DNA. This listing includes about 440,000 distinct CDR3 sequences. This CDR3 is built from 15 residues. Germline loops: CDR1 SGHKS, CDR2 YYEKEE (reference sequence). Sequencing input: blood. The sequence was obtained from a human donor with ulcerative colitis or Crohn's disease, or a healthy co-twin of an affected twin (not recorded which). The rearrangement uses TRBV5-5 and TRBJ1-5; no DNA is available, so the TRBD1 call from TCRdb remains unchecked. The chain's CDR3 is CASTRGLTGEAPQHF.